This TCR beta chain came from a study of identifying expanded T cells in peripheral blood. During the collection period, no donor immune events like infections were recorded. Of note for this clone: What it binds is not known.

General study findings and limits: Differentially abundant clones: about 1.2 between replicates, 16.4 at roughly 15 days, less than 20 at four. Clone count variance between roughly 2-week samples rose with total template count.

The data were produced by immunoSEQ multiplex PCR, yet TCRdb's version contains in-frame clones alone and is incomplete. Of over 85,000 clones listed, around 84% are singletons. Germline V gene sequence: CDR1 MNHEY, CDR2 SMNVEV (reference sequence). This CDR3 has 12 residues. Trimming shortened V by 5 bases and J by 4 bases, and 8 bases separated the two germline ends. The sequenced sample was blood. This clonotype originated in a person aged 18 to 70 in good health. This chain joins TRBV27 and TRBJ1-1, with D uncertain. The CDR3 DNA sequence: TGTGCCAGCAGTGCGCCCTCCACTGAAGCTTTCTTT. Protein: CASSAPSTEAFF.